Each of the 8 T cell receptor delta chains below was sequenced from the same sample in a study of γδ T cells in repeated Plasmodium falciparum infection. TCRdb re-called the multiplex PCR reads using CATT. The sample lists 75,000 to 95,000 delta-chain clones, more than 0.85% seen once, with 9.5% to 10% in the top ten. Flow sorting of PBMC yielded separate Vgamma9/Vdelta2+ and Vdelta2-negative gammadelta T cell populations for bulk repertoire analysis. The sequenced material came from gamma-delta T cells from blood. The receptors were gathered from a pool of human donors (malaria-infected and uninfected, not separated).

This clone has a count of ten or more. A far bigger clonotype differs at one base, so this is likely a read error. In the same sample, other DNA sequences code for this CDR3. V is TRDV1 and J is TRDJ1, with a weak D call TRDD3 (6 bases). CDR1 is TSWWSYY, CDR2 QGS, per germline. V lost 6 bases to trimming and J lost 2 bases, with 16 bases between them. This CDR3 has 15 amino acids. The CDR3 region is CALGEVEDTTDKLIF. For the CDR3, the DNA is TGTGCTCTTGGAGAAGTAGAGGATACAACCGATAAACTCATCTTT.

Of note for this clone: The amino acid sequence in TCRdb belongs to a much larger clone and departs from this DNA's translation at residue 8, likely a sequencing read error; the sequence shown is translated from the DNA. The chain uses TRDV1 and TRDJ1, with 9 bases fitting TRDD2. Trimming at V came to 1 base and at J to 2 bases, leaving 20 bases not matched to a gene. This CDR3 comprises 21 residues. Germline V CDR1 and CDR2: TSWWSYY, QGS. CDR3 residues: CALGERRSLPTGVHCTDKLIF. CDR3 coding DNA: TGTGCTCTTGGGGAACGTCGGTCCCTTCCTACGGGGGTCCACTGTACCGATAAACTCATCTTT.

Note on this clone: It is likely a read error: a sequence one base away is far more abundant. The sample has other DNA sequences that encode this CDR3 too. The rearrangement uses TRDV2 and TRDJ1, with 11 bases lining up with TRDD3. TCRdb records no J gene; here it was assigned by comparing the DNA to germline. CDR3 length: 17 residues. Germline V lookup: CDR1 GEAIGNYY, CDR2 EKD. CDR3 region: CACDTLLGDTDTDKLIF. The CDR3 DNA is TGTGCCTGCGACACCCTTCTGGGGGATACCGACACCGATAAACTCATCTTT.

Turning to this clone: TCRdb records a much larger clone's protein for this DNA, with a difference at residue 13 that likely arises from a read error; the protein given is the translation of the DNA. J is TRDJ1 and V is TRDV1; possibly TRDD2 for D (5 bases). V was clipped by 4 bases and J by 0 bases, with 24 bases between them. CDR1 is TSWWSYY, CDR2 QGS, per germline. CDR3 length equals 19 residues. As DNA, the CDR3 is TGTGCTCTTGGGGCTAGTCCTAGGAGTGGCGGGGCTCACACCGATAAACTCATCTTT. Translated: CALGASPRSGGAHTDKLIF.

Of note for this clone: TCRdb's listed protein matches a much larger clone and diverges from this DNA's translation at residue 10, likely through a read error; the protein shown comes from the DNA. V gene assignment gives TRDV1, but the J gene was left uncalled. The germline CDR1 and CDR2 sequences are TSWWSYY and QGS. The CDR3 length is 12 residues. The CDR3 sequence is CALGERGHKPIF. CDR3 bases: TGTGCTCTTGGGGAACGGGGCCACAAACCCATCTTT.

In the case of this clone: TCRdb records a much larger clone's protein for this DNA, with a difference at residue 11 that likely arises from a read error; the protein given is the translation of the DNA. V and J are TRDV1 and TRDJ1; perhaps TRDD2 as D (6 bases). CDR1 and CDR2 (germline): TSWWSYY, QGS. The CDR3 sequence is 23 residues long. The V gene lost 3 bases and the J gene lost 0 bases, with 35 bases spanning the gap. This CDR3 reads CALGDHIPVVTPGVLPYTDKLIF. CDR3 sequence (DNA): TGTGCTCTTGGGGATCACATCCCTGTAGTGACACCGGGGGTCCTACCGTACACCGATAAACTCATCTTT.

This clone was picked up a small number of times. The TCRdb protein comes from a much larger clone and disagrees with this DNA's translation at residue 17, likely due to a read error; the protein given here is derived from the DNA. The chain uses TRDV2 and TRDJ1, with D perhaps assigned TRDD2 or TRDD3 (6 bases each). CDR1 is GEAIGNYY and CDR2 is EKD in the germline V gene. The CDR3 loop spans 19 amino acids. The CDR3 reads CACDTGSYTGLLYTDKPIF. CDR3 coding DNA: TGTGCCTGTGACACGGGGTCCTACACTGGGCTACTTTACACCGATAAACCCATCTTT.

In its sample, this clone was seen a few times. The translation of this DNA and the TCRdb protein of a much larger clone differ at residue 9, probably owing to a read error; the protein shown here is translated from the DNA. The chain couples TRDV1 to TRDJ1, with TRDD3 matching over 10 bases. In the absence of a J gene in TCRdb, the DNA was matched to germline to assign it here. V trimming: 0 bases; J trimming: 4 bases; junction bases outside the gene matches: 14. Germline loops: CDR1 TSWWSYY, CDR2 QGS. The CDR3 is 19 amino acids. The CDR3 DNA sequence: TGTGCTCTTGGGGAACTGGGTTCTAGGGGGATACGAGACGGCGATAAACTCATCTTT. Translation: CALGELGSRGIRDGDKLIF.